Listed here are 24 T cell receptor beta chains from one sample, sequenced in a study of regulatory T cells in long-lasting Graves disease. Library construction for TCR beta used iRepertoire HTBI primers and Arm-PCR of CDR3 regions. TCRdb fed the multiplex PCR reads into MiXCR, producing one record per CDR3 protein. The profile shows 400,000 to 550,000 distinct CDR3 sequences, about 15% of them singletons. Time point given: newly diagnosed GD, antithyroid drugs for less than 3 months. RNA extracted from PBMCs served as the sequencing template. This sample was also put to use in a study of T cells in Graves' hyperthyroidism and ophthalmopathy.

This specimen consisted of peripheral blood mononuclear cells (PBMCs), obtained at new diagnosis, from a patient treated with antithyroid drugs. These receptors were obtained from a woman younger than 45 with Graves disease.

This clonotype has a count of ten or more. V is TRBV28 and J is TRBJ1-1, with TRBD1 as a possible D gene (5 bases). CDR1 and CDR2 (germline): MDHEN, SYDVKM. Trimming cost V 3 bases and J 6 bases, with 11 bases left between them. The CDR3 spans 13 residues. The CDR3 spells CASSFVGLPEAFF. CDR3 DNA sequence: TGTGCCAGCAGTTTCGTGGGGCTACCTGAAGCTTTCTTT.

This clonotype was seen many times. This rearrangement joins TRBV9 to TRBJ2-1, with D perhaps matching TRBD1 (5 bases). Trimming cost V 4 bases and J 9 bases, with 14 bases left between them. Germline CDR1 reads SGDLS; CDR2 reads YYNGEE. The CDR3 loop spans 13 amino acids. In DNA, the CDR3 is TGTGCCAGCAGCCCATCTGGTGGGGCTGAGCAGTTCTTC. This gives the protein CASSPSGGAEQFF.

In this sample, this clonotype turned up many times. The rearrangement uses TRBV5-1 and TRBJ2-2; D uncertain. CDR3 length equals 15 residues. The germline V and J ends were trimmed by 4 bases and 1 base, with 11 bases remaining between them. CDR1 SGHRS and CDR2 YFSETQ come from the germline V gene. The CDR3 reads CASSLKAGNTGELFF. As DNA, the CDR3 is TGCGCCAGCAGCCTTAAAGCTGGGAACACCGGGGAGCTGTTTTTT.

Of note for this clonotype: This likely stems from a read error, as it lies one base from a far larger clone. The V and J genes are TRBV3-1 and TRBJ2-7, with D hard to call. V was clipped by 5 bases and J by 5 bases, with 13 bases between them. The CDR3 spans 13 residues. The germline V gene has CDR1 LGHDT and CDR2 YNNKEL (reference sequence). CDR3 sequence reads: CASSSDPANEQYF. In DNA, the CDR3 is TGTGCCAGCAGCTCCGACCCAGCGAACGAGCAGTACTTC.

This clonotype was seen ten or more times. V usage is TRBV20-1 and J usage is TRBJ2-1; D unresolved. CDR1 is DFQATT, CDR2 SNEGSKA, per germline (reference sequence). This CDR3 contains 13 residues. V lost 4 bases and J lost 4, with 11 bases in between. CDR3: CSANRIGYNEQFF. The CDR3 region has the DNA TGCAGTGCTAATAGAATAGGGTACAATGAGCAGTTCTTC.

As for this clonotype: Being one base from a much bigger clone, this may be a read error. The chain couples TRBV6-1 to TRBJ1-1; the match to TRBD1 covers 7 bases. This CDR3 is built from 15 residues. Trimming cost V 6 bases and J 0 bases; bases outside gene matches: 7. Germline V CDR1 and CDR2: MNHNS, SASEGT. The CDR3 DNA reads TGTGCCAGCAGCCCAGGGGGTTCAATGAACACTGAAGCTTTCTTT. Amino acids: CASSPGGSMNTEAFF.

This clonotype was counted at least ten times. Here the CDR3 DNA reads TGTGCCTGGAGTCCTTGGGCGGGGATCCAAGAGACCCAGTACTTC. The encoded protein is CAWSPWAGIQETQYF. The rearrangement uses TRBV30 and TRBJ2-5; perhaps TRBD2 as D (6 bases). Germline loops: CDR1 GTSNPN, CDR2 SVGIG (reference sequence). This CDR3 has 15 amino acids. Trimming removed 2 bases from V and 1 base from J, with 14 bases in between.

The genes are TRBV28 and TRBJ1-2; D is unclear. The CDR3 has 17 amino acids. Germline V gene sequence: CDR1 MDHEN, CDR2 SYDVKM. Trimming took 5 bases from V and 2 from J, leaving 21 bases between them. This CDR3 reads CASSPPQVGLLNYGYTF. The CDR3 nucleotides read TGTGCCAGCAGTCCACCTCAAGTCGGACTCTTGAACTATGGCTACACCTTC.

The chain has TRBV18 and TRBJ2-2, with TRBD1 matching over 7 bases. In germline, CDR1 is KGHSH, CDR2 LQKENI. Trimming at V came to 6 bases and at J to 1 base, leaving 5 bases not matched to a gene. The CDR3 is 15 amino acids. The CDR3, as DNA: TGTGCCAGCTCGCCCCGGGACAGGAACACCGGGGAGCTGTTTTTT. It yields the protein CASSPRDRNTGELFF.

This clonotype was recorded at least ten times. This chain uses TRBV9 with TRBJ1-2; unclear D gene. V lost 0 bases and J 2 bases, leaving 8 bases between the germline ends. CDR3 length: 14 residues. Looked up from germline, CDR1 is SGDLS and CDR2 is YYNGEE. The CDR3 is CASSVAHGNYGYTF. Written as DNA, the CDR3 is TGTGCCAGCAGCGTAGCTCACGGAAACTATGGCTACACCTTC.

The CDR3 DNA is TGTGCTAGTGGTTTGGCTAGGGGAGATACGCAGTATTTT. Its protein product is CASGLARGDTQYF. The chain links TRBV12-5 to TRBJ2-3, with D tentatively TRBD1 (5 bases). Germline CDR1 reads LGHNT; CDR2 reads FRNRAP. Trimming removed 1 base at V and 5 bases at J, with 7 bases between. The CDR3 runs to 13 residues.

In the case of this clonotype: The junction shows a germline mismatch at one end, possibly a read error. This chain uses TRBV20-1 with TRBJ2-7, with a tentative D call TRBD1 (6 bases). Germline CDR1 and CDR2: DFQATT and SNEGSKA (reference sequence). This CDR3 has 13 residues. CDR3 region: CSVRDDRPYEQYF. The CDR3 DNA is TGCAGTGTTAGAGATGACAGGCCTTACGAGCAGTACTTC.

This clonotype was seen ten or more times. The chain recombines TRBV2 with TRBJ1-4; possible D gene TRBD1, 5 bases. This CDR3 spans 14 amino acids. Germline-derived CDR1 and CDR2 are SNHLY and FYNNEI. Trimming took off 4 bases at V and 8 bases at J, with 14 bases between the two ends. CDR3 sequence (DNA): TGTGCCAGCAGTGTTCAGGGAGGTCGAGAAAAACTGTTTTTT. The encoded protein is CASSVQGGREKLFF.

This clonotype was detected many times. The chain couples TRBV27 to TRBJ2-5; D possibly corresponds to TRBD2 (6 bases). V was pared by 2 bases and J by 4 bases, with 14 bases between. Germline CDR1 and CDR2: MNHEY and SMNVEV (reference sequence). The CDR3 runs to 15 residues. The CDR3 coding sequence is TGTGCCAGCAGTTTAAGGGCTAGCGCAATAGAGACCCAGTACTTC. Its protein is CASSLRASAIETQYF.

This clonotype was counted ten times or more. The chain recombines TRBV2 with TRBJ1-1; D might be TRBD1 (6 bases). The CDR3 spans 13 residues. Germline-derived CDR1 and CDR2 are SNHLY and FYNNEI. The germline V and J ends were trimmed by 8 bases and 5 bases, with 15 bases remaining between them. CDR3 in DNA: TGTGCCAGCGCTGGGACACCCGATACTGAAGCTTTCTTT. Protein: CASAGTPDTEAFF.

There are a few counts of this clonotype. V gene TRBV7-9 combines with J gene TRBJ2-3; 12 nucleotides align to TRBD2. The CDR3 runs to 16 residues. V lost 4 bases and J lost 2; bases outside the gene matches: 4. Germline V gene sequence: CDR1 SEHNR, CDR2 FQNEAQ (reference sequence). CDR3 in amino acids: CASSSLAGGDTDTQYF. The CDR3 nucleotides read TGTGCCAGCAGCTCACTAGCGGGAGGCGACACAGATACGCAGTATTTT. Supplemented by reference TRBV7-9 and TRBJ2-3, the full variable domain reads DTGVSQNPRHKITKRGQNVTFRCDPISEHNRLYWYRQTLGQGPEFLTYFQNEAQLEKSRLLSDRFSAERPKGSFSTLEIQRTEQGDSAMYLCASSSLAGGDTDTQYFGPGTRLTVL.

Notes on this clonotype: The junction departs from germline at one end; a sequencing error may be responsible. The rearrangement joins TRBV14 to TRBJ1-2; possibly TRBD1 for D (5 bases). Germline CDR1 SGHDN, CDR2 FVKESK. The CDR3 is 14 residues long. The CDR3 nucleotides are TGTGCCAGCAGCCTGGTTCAGGGTGACTATAGCTACACCTTC. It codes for CASSLVQGDYSYTF. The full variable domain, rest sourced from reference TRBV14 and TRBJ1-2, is EAGVTQFPSHSVIEKGQTVTLRCDPISGHDNLYWYRRVMGKEIKFLLHFVKESKQDESGMPNNRFLAERTGGTYSTLKVQPAELEDSGVYFCASSLVQGDYSYTFGSGTRLTVV.

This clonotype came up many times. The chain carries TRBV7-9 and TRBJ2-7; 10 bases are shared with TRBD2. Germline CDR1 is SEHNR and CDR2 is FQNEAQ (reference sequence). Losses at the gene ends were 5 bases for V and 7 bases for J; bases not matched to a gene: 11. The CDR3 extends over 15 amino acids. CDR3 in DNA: TGTGCCAGCAGCCCTCCTAGCGGGAGACCGTCGGAGCAGTACTTC. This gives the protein CASSPPSGRPSEQYF.

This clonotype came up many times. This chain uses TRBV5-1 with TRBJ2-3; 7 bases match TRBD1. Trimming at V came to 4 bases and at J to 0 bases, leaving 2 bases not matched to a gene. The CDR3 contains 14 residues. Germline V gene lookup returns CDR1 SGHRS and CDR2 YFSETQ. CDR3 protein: CASSQGQSTDTQYF. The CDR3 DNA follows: TGCGCCAGCAGCCAGGGACAGAGCACAGATACGCAGTATTTT.

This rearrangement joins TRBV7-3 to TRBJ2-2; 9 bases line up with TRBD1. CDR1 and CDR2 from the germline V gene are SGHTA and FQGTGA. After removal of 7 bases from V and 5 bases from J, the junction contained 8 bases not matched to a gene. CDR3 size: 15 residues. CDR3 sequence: CASTQGDRGTGELFF. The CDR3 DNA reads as TGTGCCAGCACCCAAGGAGACAGGGGGACCGGGGAGCTGTTTTTT.

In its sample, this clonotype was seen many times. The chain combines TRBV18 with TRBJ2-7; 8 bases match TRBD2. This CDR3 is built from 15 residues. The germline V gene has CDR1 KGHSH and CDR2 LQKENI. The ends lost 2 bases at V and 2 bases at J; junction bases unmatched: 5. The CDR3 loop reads CASSPSQAGAYEQYF. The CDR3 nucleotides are TGTGCCAGCTCACCATCCCAAGCGGGAGCCTACGAGCAGTACTTC.

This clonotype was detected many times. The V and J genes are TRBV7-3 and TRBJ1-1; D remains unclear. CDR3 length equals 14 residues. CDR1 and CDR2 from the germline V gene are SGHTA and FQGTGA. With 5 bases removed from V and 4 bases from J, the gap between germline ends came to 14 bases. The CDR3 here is CASSLLVTSTEAFF. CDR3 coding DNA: TGTGCCAGCAGCCTACTTGTTACTAGCACTGAAGCTTTCTTT. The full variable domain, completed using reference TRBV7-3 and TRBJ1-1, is GAGVSQTPSNKVTEKGKYVELRCDPISGHTALYWYRQSLGQGPEFLIYFQGTGAADDSGLPNDRFFAVRPEGSVSTLKIQRTERGDSAVYLCASSLLVTSTEAFFGQGTRLTVV.

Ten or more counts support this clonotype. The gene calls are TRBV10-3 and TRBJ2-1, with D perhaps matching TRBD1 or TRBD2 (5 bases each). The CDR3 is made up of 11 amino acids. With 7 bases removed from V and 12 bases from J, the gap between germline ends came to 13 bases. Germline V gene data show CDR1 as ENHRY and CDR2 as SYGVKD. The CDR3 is CAITAWGRQFF. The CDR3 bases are TGTGCCATCACGGCGTGGGGGAGGCAGTTCTTC.

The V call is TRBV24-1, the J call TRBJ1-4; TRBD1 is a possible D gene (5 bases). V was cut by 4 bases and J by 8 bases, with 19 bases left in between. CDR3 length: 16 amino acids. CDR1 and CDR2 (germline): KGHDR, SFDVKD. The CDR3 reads CATSETQARRGEKLFF. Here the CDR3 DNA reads TGTGCCACCAGTGAGACACAGGCCCGACGGGGGGAAAAACTGTTTTTT.